The 18 T cell receptor beta chains presented below share a single source sample, sequenced in a study of metastatic and nonmetastatic thyroid tumors. There were no patients who had received any treatment before thyroid surgery. Through MiXCR, TCRdb re-clonotyped the PCR reads. The table has about 21,000 clones, 20% to 30% seen once. The sequenced sample was blood. The receptors come from a female donor with papillary thyroid cancer or a benign thyroid nodule (not recorded which). Some clones in this sample may be carry-over from other donors' samples.

The table lists this clone with many counts. The genes are TRBV6-6 and TRBJ1-1; D remains ambiguous. CDR1 and CDR2 (germline): MNHNY, SVGAGI (reference sequence). The V end lost 0 bases, the J end lost 5 bases, and 13 bases lay between the germline ends. The CDR3 is 15 amino acids. CDR3 sequence reads: CASSYSSGLGTEAFF. CDR3 DNA sequence: TGTGCCAGCAGTTACTCGAGTGGCTTAGGGACTGAAGCTTTCTTT.

The V and J genes are TRBV30 and TRBJ1-4, with no clear D. Between the trimmed V and J ends, which lost 2 bases and 4 bases, there was a span of 8 bases. Germline CDR1 is GTSNPN and CDR2 is SVGIG (reference sequence). This CDR3 has 13 amino acids. CDR3 residues: CAWSFAVNEKLFF. The CDR3 bases are TGTGCCTGGAGTTTTGCGGTTAATGAAAAACTGTTTTTT.

This clone is judged medium-sized. V is TRBV20-1 and J is TRBJ2-7; 8 nucleotides agree with TRBD2. The germline CDR1 and CDR2 sequences are DFQATT and SNEGSKA (reference sequence). Losses at the gene ends were 5 bases for V and 3 bases for J; bases not matched to a gene: 9. The CDR3 sequence is 14 residues long. As DNA, the CDR3 is TGCAGTGCTGATCAAACCGGGACTAGCTACGAGCAGTACTTC. Its protein is CSADQTGTSYEQYF.

This clone occurred a few times. The V and J genes are TRBV27 and TRBJ1-1, with D unresolved. V was shortened by 6 bases and J by 1 base, with 9 bases between the two germline ends. Per the germline V gene, CDR1 is MNHEY and CDR2 is SMNVEV (reference sequence). The CDR3 totals 13 residues. The CDR3 DNA follows: TGTGCCAGCAGCTACGGCCCGAACACTGAAGCTTTCTTT. Translation: CASSYGPNTEAFF.

This clone was observed a handful of times. The chain has TRBV28 and TRBJ1-1, with D maybe TRBD1 (6 bases). CDR3 size: 13 residues. CDR1 is MDHEN and CDR2 is SYDVKM in the germline V gene. V dropped 2 bases and J dropped 8 bases, with 12 bases sitting between them. The DNA for the CDR3 is TGTGCCAGCAGTTTAGGCAGGGGACGAGAAGCTTTCTTT. Its protein product is CASSLGRGREAFF.

This clone has more than one count but fewer than ten. One end of the junction fails to match germline, which may point to a read error. This chain connects TRBV3-1 to TRBJ2-5; D is undetermined. CDR1 and CDR2 from the germline V gene are LGHDT and YNNKEL (reference sequence). CDR3 length equals 15 residues. CDR3 DNA sequence: TGTGGCAGCAGCCAAGATTCATGTGGGTGGAAGACCCAGTACTTC. The encoded protein is CGSSQDSCGWKTQYF.

This clone was seen many times. The chain recombines TRBV6-2 or TRBV6-3 with TRBJ2-3, with 8 bases matching TRBD2. Germline CDR1 reads MNHEY; CDR2 reads SVGEGT. With V trimmed by 6 bases and J by 1 base, 0 bases remained unmatched. There are 13 residues in the CDR3. The chain's CDR3 is CASRTSGTDTQYF. The CDR3, as DNA: TGTGCCAGCAGGACTAGCGGCACAGATACGCAGTATTTT.

The chain combines TRBV13 with TRBJ1-6, with a possible D match to TRBD1 (5 bases). This CDR3 spans 12 amino acids. Trimming took off 5 bases at V and 7 bases at J, with 6 bases between the two ends. CDR1 and CDR2 from the germline V gene are PRHDT and FYEKMQ (reference sequence). The CDR3 sequence is CASSGGNSPLHF. The DNA of the CDR3 is TGTGCCAGCAGCGGGGGAAATTCACCCCTCCACTTT.

The chain carries TRBV4-3 and TRBJ2-2; TRBD2 is a possible D gene (5 bases). The CDR3 length is 15 residues. CDR1 and CDR2 from the germline V gene are LGHNA and YSLEER. The CDR3 sequence is CCSSLSGRDTGELFF. The DNA of the CDR3 is TGCTGCAGCAGTTTGTCCGGGCGGGACACCGGGGAGCTGTTTTTT.

This clone was counted many times. This chain links TRBV18 with TRBJ2-7; 8 nucleotides agree with TRBD2. The V gene's germline CDR1 is KGHSH and CDR2 LQKENI. V gave up 11 bases and J gave up 0 bases; unmatched junction bases: 9. The CDR3 is 14 residues long. CDR3 in DNA: TGTGCCGCCGCGACTAGCGCGAGCTCCTACGAGCAGTACTTC. Its protein product is CAAATSASSYEQYF.

This clone was picked up a small number of times. The chain uses TRBV6-5 and TRBJ2-3; D unresolved. V lost 4 bases and J lost 4, with 24 bases in between. CDR3 length equals 18 residues. The germline CDR1 and CDR2 sequences are MNHEY and SVGAGI. The CDR3 coding sequence is TGTGCCAGCAGTTTCGGAATGGTGGACCAGAGCTTATCAGATACGCAGTATTTT. It codes for CASSFGMVDQSLSDTQYF.

At least ten counts were recorded for this clone. The V gene is TRBV20-1, the J gene TRBJ1-1, with no clear D. The CDR3 is 14 amino acids. V was cut by 0 bases and J by 1 base, with 9 bases left in between. Looked up from germline, CDR1 is DFQATT and CDR2 is SNEGSKA (reference sequence). CDR3 in amino acids: CSARETATNTEAFF. CDR3 DNA sequence: TGCAGTGCTAGAGAGACCGCAACGAACACTGAAGCTTTCTTT.

The rearrangement links TRBV20-1 to TRBJ2-7; D is unresolved. The CDR3 loop spans 12 amino acids. CDR1 is DFQATT and CDR2 is SNEGSKA in the germline V gene (reference sequence). Trimming left V 0 bases short and J 4 bases short, with 7 bases between. CDR3 in amino acids: CSARDAVYEQYF. DNA for the CDR3: TGCAGTGCTAGAGATGCAGTTTACGAGCAGTACTTC.

This clone was counted ten times or more. The V call is TRBV2, the J call TRBJ2-3; 11 bases match TRBD1. The CDR3 extends over 16 amino acids. CDR1 and CDR2 from the germline V gene are SNHLY and FYNNEI. V was clipped by 7 bases and J by 3 bases; unmatched bases: 9. Here the CDR3 reads CASIRDRGKITDTQYF. The CDR3, as DNA: TGTGCCAGCATCCGGGACAGGGGGAAAATAACAGATACGCAGTATTTT.

The J gene is TRBJ1-5, the V gene TRBV24-1, with D possibly matching TRBD1 (6 bases). The CDR3 consists of 15 residues. The ends were cut back, 3 bases at V and 6 bases at J, with 14 bases in the middle. The V gene's germline CDR1 is KGHDR and CDR2 SFDVKD. CDR3 nucleotide sequence: TGTGCCACCAGTGATACAGGGACGGCGGGTCAGCCCCAGCATTTT. Residues: CATSDTGTAGQPQHF.

This clone was recorded a few times. This chain connects TRBV12-5 to TRBJ2-2; D is ambiguous. The CDR3 extends over 14 amino acids. Germline values: CDR1 LGHNT, CDR2 FRNRAP. V lost 0 bases, J lost 8 bases, and 10 bases lay in between. The CDR3 nucleotides are TGTGCTAGTGGTTTGGTACTATCCGAGGGGGAGCTGTTTTTT. It yields the protein CASGLVLSEGELFF.

This clone is labeled as medium-sized (0.01 to 0.1%). V usage is TRBV7-2 and J usage is TRBJ2-3; possibly TRBD1 for D (5 bases). Germline CDR1 SGHTA, CDR2 FQGNSA. The V end was cut by 1 base, the J end by 1 base, with 12 bases between. This CDR3 has 16 residues. The DNA of the CDR3 is TGTGCCAGCAGCTTAGGCCCTATAGGGGGCACAGATACGCAGTATTTT. Translation: CASSLGPIGGTDTQYF.

This rearrangement joins TRBV11-2 to TRBJ2-6; TRBD1 aligns across 7 bases. Germline trimming cut 1 base from V and 0 bases from J; bases unmatched to any gene: 6. The CDR3 contains 18 residues. In germline, CDR1 is SGHAT, CDR2 FQNNGV. CDR3: CASSLVVQGSSGANVLTF. The CDR3 DNA sequence: TGTGCCAGCAGCTTAGTTGTACAGGGGAGCTCTGGGGCCAACGTCCTGACTTTC.